One sample yielded the 25 T cell receptor beta chains listed below, sequenced in a study of T cell responses to AZD1222 COVID-19 vaccine. Clones were read by immunoSEQ multiplex PCR, and TCRdb kept only the in-frame ones, dropping some. The data show 88,000 or so clones, around nine tenths seen once. The material sequenced was peripheral blood, taken 28 days after the second AZD1222 dose. The source is an adult who received the AZD1222 COVID-19 vaccine.

The V and J genes are TRBV3-1 (or the pseudogene TRBV3-2) and TRBJ2-1; perhaps TRBD2 as D (6 bases). Germline values: CDR1 LGHDT, CDR2 YNNKEL (reference sequence). Trimming took 1 base from V and 7 from J, leaving 14 bases between them. This CDR3 comprises 15 residues. CDR3 DNA: TGTGCCAGCAGCCAAGTAACTGTAGCGGTGAATGAGCAGTTCTTC. Translating it yields CASSQVTVAVNEQFF.

This sequence joins TRBV5-6 and TRBJ2-3, with 12 nucleotides matching TRBD2. Germline CDR1 is SGHDT and CDR2 is YYEEEE. V gave up 4 bases and J gave up 0 bases; unmatched junction bases: 9. The CDR3 has 18 amino acids. The CDR3 region is CASSGATSGGPSTDTQYF. In DNA form, the CDR3 reads TGTGCCAGCAGCGGAGCGACTAGCGGGGGCCCTAGCACAGATACGCAGTATTTT.

The rearrangement uses TRBV2 and TRBJ1-6, with a tentative D call TRBD1 (5 bases). There are 14 residues in the CDR3. Germline values: CDR1 SNHLY, CDR2 FYNNEI. The V end was cut by 6 bases, the J end by 10 bases, with 16 bases between. CDR3 protein: CASRGTVGGSPLHF. CDR3 nucleotides: TGTGCCAGCAGGGGTACTGTGGGGGGATCACCCCTCCACTTT.

V usage is TRBV10-1 and J usage is TRBJ2-5, with 8 nucleotides matching TRBD1. In germline, CDR1 is WNHNN, CDR2 SYGVQD (reference sequence). With 7 bases clipped from V and 5 bases from J, the junction kept 12 bases outside the gene matches. The CDR3 contains 15 residues. The CDR3 bases are TGCGCCAGCACCAAATCCAGGGGGCGCGGGGAGACCCAGTACTTC. Protein product: CASTKSRGRGETQYF.

The chain has TRBV19 and TRBJ1-6; 8 nucleotides match TRBD1. The J segment lost 6 bases and the V segment lost 3 bases, leaving 1 base of the junction unmatched. Looked up from germline, CDR1 is LNHDA and CDR2 is SQIVND (reference sequence). This CDR3 spans 14 amino acids. DNA of the CDR3: TGTGCCAGTAGTATTGGGACAGGTAATTCACCCCTCCACTTT. It specifies CASSIGTGNSPLHF.

This clone turned up a few times. The chain links TRBV7-2 to TRBJ1-4; 7 bases map to TRBD1. V dropped 1 base and J dropped 7; count of bases not matched to a gene: 0. Per the germline V gene, CDR1 is SGHTA and CDR2 is FQGNSA. The CDR3 length is 13 residues. The CDR3 bases are TGTGCCAGCAGCTTAGACAGGGGTGAAAAACTGTTTTTT. Protein product: CASSLDRGEKLFF. The full variable domain, in which reference TRBV7-2 and TRBJ1-4 provide the parts outside the CDR3, is GAGVSQSPSNKVTEKGKDVELRCDPISGHTALYWYRQSLGQGLEFLIYFQGNSAPDKSGLPSDRFSAERTGGSVSTLTIQRTQQEDSAVYLCASSLDRGEKLFFGSGTQLSVL.

This chain joins TRBV7-9 and TRBJ2-7; D is unresolved. The CDR3 extends over 12 amino acids. Germline CDR1 SEHNR, CDR2 FQNEAQ (reference sequence). With 1 base removed from V and 5 bases from J, the gap between germline ends came to 6 bases. The CDR3, as DNA: TGTGCCAGCAGCTTAGGGGTGGACGAGCAGTACTTC. Translation: CASSLGVDEQYF.

V gene TRBV4-2 combines with J gene TRBJ1-4; 7 bases fit TRBD1. Looked up from germline, CDR1 is LGHNA and CDR2 is YNFKEQ. The CDR3 sequence is 20 residues long. V trimming: 0 bases; J trimming: 0 bases; junction bases outside the gene matches: 13. DNA of the CDR3: TGTGCCAGCAGCCAAGAAAATCAAGGGGGCCCGCGTTCAACTAATGAAAAACTGTTTTTT. It encodes CASSQENQGGPRSTNEKLFF.

The chain couples TRBV18 to TRBJ1-2, with 8 bases matching TRBD1. With V trimmed by 2 bases and J by 8 bases, 10 bases remained unmatched. Germline V lookup: CDR1 KGHSH, CDR2 LQKENI. CDR3 size: 15 residues. The CDR3 DNA is TGTGCCAGCTCACCAATGACTGGACAGGGTGAGGGCTACACCTTC. Its protein product is CASSPMTGQGEGYTF.

The table lists this clone with a count of one. The chain has TRBV18 and TRBJ2-7; a weak D match, TRBD1 (6 bases). The germline V gene encodes CDR1 KGHSH and CDR2 LQKENI. This CDR3 contains 14 residues. The V gene lost 3 bases and the J gene lost 5 bases, with 14 bases spanning the gap. For the CDR3, the DNA is TGTGCCAGCTCACCTATACCAGGGGACAACGAGCAGTACTTC. Residues: CASSPIPGDNEQYF.

The chain joins TRBV27 to TRBJ1-1; D is unresolved. The V and J ends lost 0 bases and 2 bases respectively, with 19 bases between them. There are 18 residues in the CDR3. CDR1 is MNHEY, CDR2 SMNVEV, per germline (reference sequence). CDR3 bases: TGTGCCAGCAGTTTATCCTGGAAAGAACCGACCCCTAACACTGAAGCTTTCTTT. Protein: CASSLSWKEPTPNTEAFF.

About this clone: The sample contains more than one DNA sequence encoding this CDR3. The chain joins TRBV18 to TRBJ2-1; maybe TRBD2 (6 bases). V dropped 0 bases and J dropped 7 bases, with 7 bases sitting between them. CDR1 is KGHSH, CDR2 LQKENI, per germline. The CDR3 has 13 amino acids. Here the CDR3 DNA reads TGTGCCAGCTCACCACCGGGGGGAAATGAGCAGTTCTTC. Its protein is CASSPPGGNEQFF.

V gene TRBV5-1 combines with J gene TRBJ2-1; 7 bases align to TRBD1. CDR1 and CDR2 (germline): SGHRS, YFSETQ. The CDR3 has 16 residues. The ends lost 1 base at V and 6 bases at J; junction bases unmatched: 10. CDR3 protein: CASSLQDRALGNEQFF. The CDR3, as DNA: TGCGCCAGCAGCTTGCAAGACAGGGCGTTGGGCAATGAGCAGTTCTTC.

The chain couples TRBV19 to TRBJ1-2; TRBD1 aligns across 8 bases. CDR1 is LNHDA and CDR2 is SQIVND in the germline V gene (reference sequence). The junction had 9 bases not matched to a gene; V was cut back by 5 bases and J by 7 bases. This CDR3 spans 14 amino acids. This chain's CDR3 is CASSPRTGRLGYTF. The CDR3 region has the DNA TGTGCCAGTAGTCCGCGGACAGGGAGGCTTGGCTACACCTTC.

This clone is labeled medium-sized (0.01 to 0.1%). This chain uses TRBV10-2 with TRBJ1-6; D ambiguous. Germline assignment: CDR1 WSHSY and CDR2 SAAADI. The CDR3 extends over 13 amino acids. Trimming took 6 bases from V and 11 from J, leaving 14 bases between them. The CDR3 loop reads CASRVQDSAPLHF. The CDR3 nucleotides are TGCGCCAGCAGGGTTCAGGATAGCGCACCCCTCCACTTT.

V and J are TRBV7-6 and TRBJ1-5; 7 nucleotides align to TRBD1. The germline V gene has CDR1 SGHVS and CDR2 FNYEAQ. The CDR3 has 15 amino acids. Germline trimming cut 5 bases from V and 1 base from J; bases unmatched to any gene: 5. CDR3 in amino acids: CASSPMTGSNQPQHF. CDR3 bases: TGTGCCAGCAGCCCAATGACAGGGAGCAATCAGCCCCAGCATTTT.

There are a few counts of this clone. This rearrangement joins TRBV5-4 to TRBJ1-2; D unresolved. CDR1 is SGHNT, CDR2 YYREEE, per germline (reference sequence). The V gene lost 4 bases and the J gene lost 8 bases, with 18 bases spanning the gap. The CDR3 runs to 14 residues. The CDR3, as DNA: TGTGCCAGCAGCCCCAACCGTCAGTGGGGAGGCTACACCTTC. It translates to CASSPNRQWGGYTF. The whole variable domain, filled in from reference TRBV5-4 and TRBJ1-2, reads ETGVTQSPTHLIKTRGQQVTLRCSSQSGHNTVSWYQQALGQGPQFIFQYYREEENGRGNFPPRFSGLQFPNYSSELNVNALELDDSALYLCASSPNRQWGGYTFGSGTRLTVV.

This clone showed up just a few times. In the same sample, other DNA sequences code for this CDR3. The J gene is TRBJ1-1, the V gene TRBV18; perhaps TRBD1 as D (5 bases). This CDR3 has 13 residues. CDR1 and CDR2 from the germline V gene are KGHSH and LQKENI. V was clipped by 3 bases and J by 1 base, with 6 bases between them. The CDR3 is CASSPGQNTEAFF. The CDR3 bases are TGTGCCAGCTCACCGGGGCAGAACACTGAAGCTTTCTTT. The complete variable domain, with remaining parts taken from reference TRBV18 and TRBJ1-1, reads NAGVMQNPRHLVRRRGQEARLRCSPMKGHSHVYWYRQLPEEGLKFMVYLQKENIIDESGMPKERFSAEFPKEGPSILRIQQVVRGDSAAYFCASSPGQNTEAFFGQGTRLTVV.

V gene TRBV4-1 combines with J gene TRBJ1-4; a possible D gene is TRBD1 (5 bases). The V end was cut by 7 bases, the J end by 4 bases, with 13 bases between. Germline loops: CDR1 MGHRA, CDR2 YSYEKL. CDR3 size: 14 residues. The CDR3 DNA reads TGCGCCAGCACCTCTCTCAGGGATAATGAAAAACTGTTTTTT. Its translation: CASTSLRDNEKLFF.

This clone appeared a single time. V and J are TRBV6-1 and TRBJ2-2; D is unclear. V lost 2 bases to trimming and J lost 4 bases, with 5 bases between them. Germline CDR1 is MNHNS and CDR2 is SASEGT. CDR3 length: 13 amino acids. For the CDR3, the DNA is TGTGCCAGCAGTGAACTCAGCACCGGGGAGCTGTTTTTT. Its protein is CASSELSTGELFF.

The chain carries TRBV12-5 and TRBJ2-4, with 8 bases aligning to TRBD1. Germline trimming cut 5 bases from V and 8 bases from J; bases unmatched to any gene: 5. There are 13 residues in the CDR3. Germline V gene sequence: CDR1 LGHNT, CDR2 FRNRAP. DNA of the CDR3: TGTGCTAGTGGTACAGGGGGTGGTGACATTCAGTACTTC. It specifies CASGTGGGDIQYF.

The chain links TRBV3-1 (or the pseudogene TRBV3-2) to TRBJ2-2, with D tentatively TRBD1 or TRBD2 (5 bases each). Germline assignment: CDR1 LGHDT and CDR2 YNNKEL (reference sequence). CDR3 length: 13 residues. V shed 8 bases and J shed 2 bases, with 9 bases lying between them. The CDR3 here is CASAGANTGELFF. The CDR3 region has the DNA TGTGCCAGCGCCGGGGCAAACACCGGGGAGCTGTTTTTT.

The V call is TRBV5-5, the J call TRBJ1-2; D call uncertain. Trimming took 4 bases from V and 1 from J, leaving 11 bases between them. The CDR3 has 14 amino acids. Germline lookup yields CDR1 SGHKS and CDR2 YYEKEE (reference sequence). In DNA form, the CDR3 reads TGTGCCAGCAGCACCCAGGCGGTTAACTATGGCTACACCTTC. Protein product: CASSTQAVNYGYTF. The whole variable domain, filled in from reference TRBV5-5 and TRBJ1-2, reads DAGVTQSPTHLIKTRGQQVTLRCSPISGHKSVSWYQQVLGQGPQFIFQYYEKEERGRGNFPDRFSARQFPNYSSELNVNALLLGDSALYLCASSTQAVNYGYTFGSGTRLTVV.

The chain combines TRBV6-1 with TRBJ1-5; D remains unclear. The CDR3 is made up of 14 amino acids. Germline V gene data show CDR1 as MNHNS and CDR2 as SASEGT. V was shortened by 1 base and J by 1 base, with 5 bases between the two germline ends. The CDR3 DNA sequence: TGTGCCAGCAGTGAAGTCTCCAGCAATCAGCCCCAGCATTTT. Its protein is CASSEVSSNQPQHF.

Comment on this clone: Germline and junction disagree at one end, which may indicate a read error. The V gene is TRBV20-1, the J gene TRBJ2-7; D possibly corresponds to TRBD1 (6 bases). The CDR3 spans 11 residues. From germline, CDR1 is DFQATT and CDR2 SNEGSKA (reference sequence). The CDR3 bases are TGCAGTGCCGATAACCGGGACACTCGGATTTTC. This gives the protein CSADNRDTRIF.